The T cell receptor (beta chain) described here comes from a study of radiotherapy plus CTLA-4 blockade in lung cancer. CDR3 length: 13 amino acids. Per germline, CDR1 SNHLY and CDR2 FYNNEI. V lost 8 bases to trimming and J lost 1 base, with 11 bases between them. Study results and caveats: Early blood T cell clone dynamics reportedly forecast response best, with interferon-beta. Researchers report tumor-derived TCR clones expanding in blood after radiotherapy plus ipilimumab.

On this clone itself: Its matching antigen is unknown.

TCRdb's copy holds only in-frame clones and misses some; the assay was immunoSEQ multiplex PCR. This table holds around 110,000 clones, around 90% found once. The V call is TRBV2, the J call TRBJ1-1; no clear D. The sequencing used peripheral blood, collected from a patient treated with radiotherapy plus ipilimumab. The receptor comes from a human donor with non-small cell lung cancer that progressed on radiotherapy plus ipilimumab. The CDR3 sequence is CASAATRNTEAFF. Written as DNA, the CDR3 is TGTGCCAGCGCCGCCACTCGGAACACTGAAGCTTTCTTT. Variable domain in full (rest from reference TRBV2 and TRBJ1-1): EPEVTQTPSHQVTQMGQEVILRCVPISNHLYFYWYRQILGQKVEFLVSFYNNEISEKSEIFDDQFSVERPDGSNFTLKIRSTKLEDSAMYFCASAATRNTEAFFGQGTRLTVV.